The 32 T cell receptor beta chains reported below all come from one sample, sequenced in a study of tumor-infiltrating lymphocytes in primary liver carcinoma (dated by TCRdb to between 2016 and 2019). Without any cell sorting, total RNA and DNA were extracted together from approximately 22-30 mg of bulk tissue using the AllPrep DNA/RNA mini kit. The reads were generated on an Illumina HiSeq 2500. Starting from approximately 500 ng total RNA, TCRbeta-specific cDNA was produced by reverse transcription with a constant-region primer and ProtoScript II reverse transcriptase. Three nested multiplex PCR rounds, following a slightly modified ARM-PCR procedure, were used to build the TCRbeta libraries. Each of the first two PCR rounds ran for approximately 11 cycles using multiplex TRBV1-TRBV30 forward primers together with a Cbeta reverse primer. TCRdb reworked the public reads: Q25 trimming with fastp, MiXCR clone assembly, productive beta chains retained. Merged by CDR3 protein, the rows form single entries marked with the most common genes and DNA. This sample gives tens of thousands of distinct CDR3 sequences in total; about two thirds of them show up just once. The biggest ten clones account for roughly 15% of the sample.

Sequencing used liver tumor tissue from sampling region 4. This specimen's cell subset or site label, interpreted: tumor region T4, right-lateral pole. The receptors derive from a woman aged 55-70 years with primary liver carcinoma and hepatitis B virus infection.

In regard to this clonotype: This may arise from a read error, as a much more abundant clone is one base away. The conserved closing phenylalanine or tryptophan is absent in this CDR3, likely reflecting a read error. The V call is TRBV28, the J call TRBJ2-5, with TRBD2 identical over 10 bases. The V segment lost 11 bases and the J segment 3 bases; nucleotides outside the gene matches: 9. Germline V gives CDR1 MDHEN, CDR2 SYDVKM. The CDR3 is 14 residues long. The CDR3 sequence is CAVSGTSAEETQYL. The CDR3 nucleotides read TGTGCCGTGTCCGGGACTAGCGCCGAAGAGACCCAGTACTTA.

This clonotype was seen only once. The rearrangement joins TRBV20-1 to TRBJ2-3, with no clear D. The germline CDR1 and CDR2 sequences are DFQATT and SNEGSKA (reference sequence). This CDR3 has 12 amino acids. Trimming took off 2 bases at V and 1 base at J, with 4 bases between the two ends. Here the CDR3 DNA reads TGCAGTGCTAGACAGGGCACAGATACGCAGTATTTT. It codes for CSARQGTDTQYF.

Regarding this clonotype: This sequence may be a read error, since a much larger clone differs from it by one base. The chain employs TRBV30 and TRBJ1-2, with D unresolved. The CDR3 spans 13 residues. The germline gives CDR1 GTSNPN, CDR2 SVGIG (reference sequence). DNA of the CDR3: TGTGCCTGGAGTGTACGGGGATTCTATGTCTACACCTTC. Translation: CAWSVRGFYVYTF. Using reference TRBV30 and TRBJ1-2 for the parts outside the CDR3, the full variable domain is SQTIHQWPATLVQPVGSPLSLECTVEGTSNPNLYWYRQAAGRGLQLLFYSVGIGQISSEVPQNLSASRPQDRQFILSSKKLLLSDSGFYLCAWSVRGFYVYTFGSGTRLTVV.

The CDR3 DNA sequence: TGCGCCAGCAATGCCGGGAACACCTGGGGGCTGTTTTTT. Protein sequence: CASNAGNTWGLFF. The genes are TRBV5-1 and TRBJ2-2; D is perhaps TRBD2 (5 bases). Trimming removed 6 bases from V and 13 bases from J, with 19 bases in between. The CDR3 has 13 amino acids. Germline V gene sequence: CDR1 SGHRS, CDR2 YFSETQ.

A note on this clonotype: The junction and the germline gene differ at one end; a read error may be behind it. The gene calls are TRBV6-2 or TRBV6-3 and TRBJ2-1; tentative D call: TRBD2 (6 bases). CDR3 size: 12 residues. Germline V gene data show CDR1 as MNHEY and CDR2 as SVGEGT. This CDR3 reads CANQSGYNEQFF. CDR3 nucleotides: TGCGCCAACCAAAGCGGGTACAATGAGCAGTTCTTC.

The chain employs TRBV6-1 and TRBJ1-2; D perhaps matches TRBD1 (6 bases). The CDR3 extends over 13 amino acids. CDR1 is MNHNS, CDR2 SASEGT, per germline. This CDR3 is CTTLDRIPLSFTF. CDR3 bases: TGTACCACCCTGGACAGAATACCCCTATCGTTTACCTTC.

About this clonotype itself: The junction departs from the called germline gene at one end, perhaps through a read error. The chain employs TRBV2 and TRBJ2-7; TRBD2 matches at 8 bases. Per germline, CDR1 SNHLY and CDR2 FYNNEI. This CDR3 spans 15 amino acids. CDR3 bases: TGTGTCAGCAGTGAGGCGGGACTAGAATCGAGCGAGCAGTATTTC. It specifies CVSSEAGLESSEQYF.

About this clonotype: This may arise from a read error, as a much more abundant clone is one base away. V is TRBV5-1 and J is TRBJ2-1; D may correspond to TRBD1 or TRBD2 (5 bases each). Germline V gives CDR1 SGHRS, CDR2 YFSETQ. This CDR3 has 14 residues. The DNA of the CDR3 is TGCACCAGCAGCTTGGGGGAGCTTTACAATGAGCAGTTCTTC. This encodes CTSSLGELYNEQFF.

The V call is TRBV6-1, the J call TRBJ2-1, with D unclear. This CDR3 region has 14 residues. The ends were cut back, 7 bases at V and 3 bases at J, with 13 bases in the middle. CDR1 MNHNS and CDR2 SASEGT come from the germline V gene. The CDR3 region is CASTREEIYNEQFF. The CDR3 nucleotides read TGTGCCAGCACCAGAGAGGAGATCTACAATGAGCAGTTCTTC.

A note on this clonotype: This may be a read error: a much more frequent sequence differs by one nucleotide. The chain combines TRBV5-1 with TRBJ1-1, with D possibly matching TRBD1 (6 bases). Germline-derived CDR1 and CDR2 are SGHRS and YFSETQ. The CDR3 length is 15 residues. As DNA, the CDR3 is TGCCCCAGCAGCTTGGAGTGGCAGGGGATTGCTGAAGCTTTCTTT. Its protein is CPSSLEWQGIAEAFF.

With regard to this clonotype: Its ends do not fully match the called genes, so a read error is possible. Here the CDR3 reads CASTMGRRGSIDTQYF. Here the CDR3 DNA reads TGTGCCAGCACCATGGGACGGCGGGGAAGCATAGATACGCAGTATTTT. The chain carries TRBV12-3 or TRBV12-4 and TRBJ2-3; perhaps TRBD2 as D (6 bases). The CDR3 contains 16 residues.

As for this clonotype: A read error may produce the germline difference seen at one junction end. This chain joins TRBV5-4 and TRBJ1-3; D is possibly TRBD1 (5 bases). This CDR3 has 13 residues. CDR1 and CDR2 from the germline V gene are SGHNT and YYREEE (reference sequence). The CDR3 sequence is CASSSTVADPICF. Written as DNA, the CDR3 is TGTGCCAGCAGCTCGACAGTAGCGGACCCCATATGTTTT.

In the case of this clonotype: A junction end diverges from the germline sequence, so it may reflect a read error. V usage is TRBV29-1 and J usage is TRBJ2-7; perhaps TRBD1 as D (6 bases). Germline assignment: CDR1 SQVTM and CDR2 ANQGSEA. The length of the CDR3 is 13 residues. DNA for the CDR3: TGCAGCATCGTCTCCTGGACAGCCTACAAGCAGTATTTC. This sequence encodes CSIVSWTAYKQYF.

In regard to this clonotype: As the CDR3 is not closed by the conserved phenylalanine or tryptophan, this likely results from a read error. The chain uses TRBV6-5 and TRBJ2-1, with 13 nucleotides matching TRBD2. CDR1 and CDR2 from the germline V gene are MNHEY and SVGAGI. The CDR3 covers 14 residues. The ends lost 9 bases at V and 6 bases at J; junction bases unmatched: 5. Written as DNA, the CDR3 is TGTGCCAGTAGTGGACTAGCGGGAGCCAATGAGCAGTTCCTC. Amino acids: CASSGLAGANEQFL.

J is TRBJ2-7 and V is TRBV6-5; D remains ambiguous. The CDR3 consists of 14 residues. Germline CDR1 and CDR2: MNHEY and SVGAGI. The V and J ends lost 2 bases and 5 bases respectively, with 13 bases between them. The CDR3 nucleotides are TGTGCCAGCAGTTACAGCCAGTGGGCCAACGAGCAGTACTTC. This translates into CASSYSQWANEQYF.

In the case of this clonotype: In this CDR3 the conserved last residue, phenylalanine or tryptophan, is missing, so a read error is likely. CDR3 sequence: CASSNSSDNEQFL. The CDR3, as DNA: TGTGCCAGCAGTAACTCGTCAGACAATGAGCAGTTCTTA. V usage is TRBV6-5 and J usage is TRBJ2-1; D is ambiguous. The CDR3 is 13 residues long. CDR1 is MNHEY and CDR2 is SVGAGI in the germline V gene.

This clonotype was picked up many times. CDR3 bases: TGCAGCGTGGAGGGGAGCCGGGGAGCGAACACCGGGGAGCTGTTTTTT. It encodes CSVEGSRGANTGELFF. The chain has TRBV29-1 and TRBJ2-2; D is perhaps TRBD2 (6 bases). Trimming pared 6 bases from V and 0 bases from J, leaving 17 bases between. Germline V gives CDR1 SQVTM, CDR2 ANQGSEA. This CDR3 comprises 16 residues.

In regard to this clonotype: A junction end diverges from the germline sequence, so it may reflect a read error. The chain employs TRBV6-5 and TRBJ1-5; the match to TRBD1 covers 10 bases. From germline, CDR1 is MNHEY and CDR2 SVGAGI. The CDR3 is made up of 14 amino acids. CDR3 DNA: TGTGCCAGCAGCCCCGGGACAGGGGAACATCCCCAACATTTT. Translating gives CASSPGTGEHPQHF.

Concerning this clonotype: This CDR3 is missing its conserved last phenylalanine or tryptophan, likely due to a read error. This chain joins TRBV12-3 or TRBV12-4 and TRBJ1-4; D not certain. Trimming took off 10 bases at V and 8 bases at J, with 8 bases between the two ends. CDR3 length: 10 residues. This chain's CDR3 is CANSGEKLFY. CDR3 coding DNA: TGTGCCAACAGCGGGGAAAAACTGTTTTAT.

This clonotype was detected ten times or more. The rearrangement uses TRBV30 and TRBJ2-7, with D unresolved. The germline gives CDR1 GTSNPN, CDR2 SVGIG (reference sequence). The CDR3 contains 12 residues. Trimming stripped 3 bases from V and 0 bases from J, with 6 bases between. The CDR3 protein is CAWRAYSYEQYF. DNA of the CDR3: TGTGCCTGGAGGGCCTACTCCTACGAGCAGTACTTC.

In the case of this clonotype: The junction differs from germline at one of its ends, possibly a read error. The gene calls are TRBV9 and TRBJ2-1, with 8 bases that match TRBD2. The CDR3 contains 17 residues. CDR1 is SGDLS and CDR2 is YYNGEE in the germline V gene. Here the CDR3 DNA reads TGTGCAAGCAGCGTAGAGCCGATTAGCGGGGCCTACAATGAGCAGTTCTTC. Its protein product is CASSVEPISGAYNEQFF.

To note about this clonotype: Compared with germline, one end of the junction differs, possibly owing to a read error. The chain links TRBV11-3 to TRBJ2-1; the match to TRBD2 covers 10 bases. The CDR3 spans 15 residues. Germline V gives CDR1 SGHNT, CDR2 YENEEA. CDR3 residues: CASISGTSGKLEQFF. Here the CDR3 DNA reads TGTGCTAGCATCTCAGGAACTAGCGGGAAGCTTGAGCAGTTCTTC.

There are many counts of this clonotype. The rearrangement links TRBV10-3 to TRBJ2-1, with D possibly matching TRBD2 (5 bases). The CDR3 has 14 residues. Germline V gene sequence: CDR1 ENHRY, CDR2 SYGVKD. The CDR3 nucleotides are TGTGCGTCCGGCTCGGGGAACTCCTACAATGAGCAGTTCTTC. Its translation: CASGSGNSYNEQFF.

This clonotype was recorded once. One junction end does not reproduce the germline sequence, and a read error may be involved. The chain carries TRBV6-5 and TRBJ1-4, with 7 bases matching TRBD1. The CDR3 extends over 14 amino acids. Germline values: CDR1 MNHEY, CDR2 SVGAGI. This CDR3 reads CVSSYRGGRGKLFF. The CDR3 DNA reads as TGTGTCAGCAGTTACAGGGGCGGGCGTGGAAAACTGTTTTTT.

Details on this clonotype: No conserved phenylalanine or tryptophan is present at the end of the CDR3, so a read error is the likely explanation. The chain carries TRBV5-4 and TRBJ2-5, with D perhaps TRBD1 or TRBD2 (6 bases each). The CDR3 sequence is 14 residues long. V lost 4 bases and J 2 bases, leaving 12 bases between the germline ends. Germline CDR1 and CDR2: SGHNT and YYREEE (reference sequence). The DNA of the CDR3 is TGTGCCAGCAGCCCCAAGGGGGGACAAGAGACCCAGTACTCC. It translates to CASSPKGGQETQYS.

With respect to this clonotype: The CDR3 ends on some other residue instead of the conserved phenylalanine or tryptophan, so this is likely a read error. The rearrangement uses TRBV6-1 and TRBJ2-1; no firm D call. Germline V gene sequence: CDR1 MNHNS, CDR2 SASEGT. The V and J ends lost 10 bases and 11 bases respectively, with 21 bases between them. There are 13 residues in the CDR3. CDR3 DNA sequence: TGTGCCACAATTGTGCTAACGGTGACCCAGCAGTTCTTA. Translating it yields CATIVLTVTQQFL.

The genes are TRBV6-4 and TRBJ1-1; no firm D call. The V gene's germline CDR1 is MRHNA and CDR2 SNTAGT. The length of the CDR3 is 17 residues. In DNA form, the CDR3 reads TGTGCTAACAGTGATTCCGACCGAACTGGGTTGAACACTGAAGCTTTCTTT. Translated: CANSDSDRTGLNTEAFF.

Concerning this clonotype itself: Relative to the germline gene, one junction end is altered; a read error may explain this. The gene calls are TRBV4-1 and TRBJ2-2; tentative D call: TRBD2 (5 bases). The CDR3 runs 17 residues. In germline, CDR1 is MGHRA, CDR2 YSYEKL. For the CDR3, the DNA is TGCGCCAACAGCCCGCTCCCCCTGACTGGGAACACCGGGGAGCTGTTGTTT. Protein sequence: CANSPLPLTGNTGELLF.

Worth noting for this clonotype: Germline and junction disagree at one end, which may indicate a read error. CDR3 sequence reads: CASSQTPSGRSAERYF. As DNA, the CDR3 is TGTGCGAGCAGCCAGACCCCTAGCGGGAGGTCTGCCGAGCGGTACTTC. The chain couples TRBV4-2 to TRBJ2-7; TRBD2 matches 11 bases. Per the germline V gene, CDR1 is LGHNA and CDR2 is YNFKEQ. CDR3 size: 16 residues.

As for this clonotype: Germline and junction disagree at one end, which may indicate a read error. The chain recombines TRBV10-2 with TRBJ1-6; D not resolved. The CDR3 totals 16 residues. Germline lookup yields CDR1 WSHSY and CDR2 SAAADI. CDR3 sequence (DNA): TGCGTCAGCGCCCGTTTCGAGAGCAGGTACAATTCACCCCTCCACTTT. Amino acid sequence: CVSARFESRYNSPLHF.

Ten or more counts support this clonotype. The chain is built from TRBV4-2 and TRBJ2-5, with 12 bases fitting TRBD2. With 2 bases clipped from V and 3 bases from J, the junction kept 4 bases outside the gene matches. The germline CDR1 and CDR2 sequences are LGHNA and YNFKEQ. CDR3 size: 16 residues. CDR3 nucleotide sequence: TGTGCCAGCAGCCAAAGGGCTAGCGGGAGGGAAGAGACCCAGTACTTC. Residues: CASSQRASGREETQYF.

A word on this clonotype: A much larger clone is a single base away; this may be a read error. The chain links TRBV5-1 to TRBJ2-1, with 9 bases fitting TRBD2. The CDR3 consists of 14 residues. Losses at the gene ends were 9 bases for V and 7 bases for J; bases not matched to a gene: 11. Germline lookup yields CDR1 SGHRS and CDR2 YFSETQ. CDR3 in amino acids: CATALAGIGNEQFF. The CDR3, as DNA: TGCGCCACCGCGCTAGCGGGAATAGGGAATGAGCAGTTCTTC.